This passage covers 5 T cell receptor beta chains from one sample sequenced in a study of T cells in Graves' hyperthyroidism and ophthalmopathy. Template material for amplifying TCR beta CDR3 regions consisted of RNA transcripts. The primer set for the first-round RT-PCR of the TCR CDR3 was HTBI. TCRdb fed the multiplex PCR reads into MiXCR, producing one record per CDR3 protein. This table holds roughly 500,000 distinct CDR3 sequences, 40% to 55% found once. Sequenced sample: peripheral blood or thyroid tissue (not recorded which). These receptors were taken from an adult woman with Graves' disease, either hyperthyroidism or ophthalmopathy (not recorded which).

This clonotype has a count of ten or more. The genes are TRBV29-1 and TRBJ2-2; D is unclear. The CDR3 consists of 13 residues. V shed 5 bases and J shed 2 bases, with 9 bases lying between them. CDR1 is SQVTM and CDR2 is ANQGSEA in the germline V gene. The CDR3, as DNA: TGCAGCGTTCCGGGTCATAACACCGGGGAGCTGTTTTTT. Protein: CSVPGHNTGELFF.

The chain couples TRBV20-1 to TRBJ2-1; 16 nucleotides match TRBD2. The length of the CDR3 is 17 residues. After removal of 6 bases from V and 8 bases from J, the junction contained 13 bases not matched to a gene. CDR1 and CDR2 from the germline V gene are DFQATT and SNEGSKA (reference sequence). The CDR3 region has the DNA TGCAGTGCCCGACCGGGACTAGCGGGGGGGCTTGTTTATGAGCAGTTCTTC. Protein: CSARPGLAGGLVYEQFF.

As to this clonotype: A read error may produce the germline difference seen at one junction end. This sequence joins TRBV7-2 and TRBJ1-2, with 7 bases aligning to TRBD1. Germline V gives CDR1 SGHTA, CDR2 FQGNSA. The CDR3 length is 16 residues. CDR3 nucleotide sequence: TGTGCCAGCAGTTTAGAGGCAGGGGGACCCGACTATGGCTACACCTTC. Encoded protein: CASSLEAGGPDYGYTF.

The chain employs TRBV7-9 and TRBJ1-3; TRBD1 matches at 7 bases. There are 16 residues in the CDR3. V lost 5 bases and J lost 2; bases outside the gene matches: 9. Germline-derived CDR1 and CDR2 are SEHNR and FQNEAQ (reference sequence). CDR3 bases: TGTGCCAGCAGCCTTAAGGGGGACAGCGCTGGAAACACCATATATTTT. This codes for CASSLKGDSAGNTIYF.

The chain recombines TRBV7-7 with TRBJ2-5; D not resolved. The CDR3 runs 13 residues. Germline CDR1 and CDR2: SSHAT and FNYEAQ (reference sequence). Trimming shortened V by 2 bases and J by 3 bases, and 7 bases separated the two germline ends. As DNA, the CDR3 is TGTGCCAGCAGCTTAAATGCAGAAGAGACCCAGTACTTC. Translation gives CASSLNAEETQYF.